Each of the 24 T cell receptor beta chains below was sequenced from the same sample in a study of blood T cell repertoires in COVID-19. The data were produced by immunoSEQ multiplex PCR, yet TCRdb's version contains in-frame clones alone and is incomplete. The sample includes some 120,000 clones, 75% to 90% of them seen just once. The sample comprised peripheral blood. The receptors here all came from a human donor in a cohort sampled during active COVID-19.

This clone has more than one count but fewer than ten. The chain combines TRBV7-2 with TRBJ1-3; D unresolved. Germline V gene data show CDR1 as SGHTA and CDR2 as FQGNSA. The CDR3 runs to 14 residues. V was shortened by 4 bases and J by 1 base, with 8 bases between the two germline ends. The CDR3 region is CASSSLSSGNTIYF. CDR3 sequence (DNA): TGTGCCAGCAGCTCCCTCTCTTCTGGAAACACCATATATTTT.

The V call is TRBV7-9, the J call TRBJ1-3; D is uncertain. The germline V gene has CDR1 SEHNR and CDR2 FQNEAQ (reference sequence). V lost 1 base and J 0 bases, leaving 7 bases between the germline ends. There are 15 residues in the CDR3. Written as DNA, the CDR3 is TGTGCCAGCAGCTTAGTTCCCATCTCTGGAAACACCATATATTTT. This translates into CASSLVPISGNTIYF. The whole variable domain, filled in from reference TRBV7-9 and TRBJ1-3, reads DTGVSQNPRHKITKRGQNVTFRCDPISEHNRLYWYRQTLGQGPEFLTYFQNEAQLEKSRLLSDRFSAERPKGSFSTLEIQRTEQGDSAMYLCASSLVPISGNTIYFGEGSWLTVV.

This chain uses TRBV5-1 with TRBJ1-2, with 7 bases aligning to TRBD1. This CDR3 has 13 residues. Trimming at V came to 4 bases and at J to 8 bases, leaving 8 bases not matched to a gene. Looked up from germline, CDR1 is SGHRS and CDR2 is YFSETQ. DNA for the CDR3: TGCGCCAGCAGCATCGACAGGGTAGAGGGCTACACCTTC. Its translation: CASSIDRVEGYTF.

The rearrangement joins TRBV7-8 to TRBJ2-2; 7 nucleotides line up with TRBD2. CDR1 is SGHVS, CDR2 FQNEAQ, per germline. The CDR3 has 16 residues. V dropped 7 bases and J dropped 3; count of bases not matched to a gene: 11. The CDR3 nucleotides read TGTGCCAGCACCGATAAGGTAGCGGGCGACACCGGGGAGCTGTTTTTT. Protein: CASTDKVAGDTGELFF. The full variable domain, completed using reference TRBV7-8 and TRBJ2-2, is GAGVSQSPRYKVAKRGQDVALRCDPISGHVSLFWYQQALGQGPEFLTYFQNEAQLDKSGLPSDRFFAERPEGSVSTLKIQRTQQEDSAVYLCASTDKVAGDTGELFFGEGSRLTVL.

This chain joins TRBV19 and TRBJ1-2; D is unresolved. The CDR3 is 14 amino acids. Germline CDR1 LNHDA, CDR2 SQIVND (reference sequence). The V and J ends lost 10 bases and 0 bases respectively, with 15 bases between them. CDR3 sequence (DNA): TGTGCCACTAAGGAGGGTCCAGCTAACTATGGCTACACCTTC. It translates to CATKEGPANYGYTF.

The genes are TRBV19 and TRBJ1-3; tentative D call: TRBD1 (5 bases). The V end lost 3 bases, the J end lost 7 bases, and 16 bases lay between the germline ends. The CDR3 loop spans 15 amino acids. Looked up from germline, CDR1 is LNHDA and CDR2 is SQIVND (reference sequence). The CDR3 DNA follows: TGTGCCAGTAGTATGGGGCAGGGCGAACTGAACACCATATATTTT. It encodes CASSMGQGELNTIYF. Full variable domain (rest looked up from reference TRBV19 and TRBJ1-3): DGGITQSPKYLFRKEGQNVTLSCEQNLNHDAMYWYRQDPGQGLRLIYYSQIVNDFQKGDIAEGYSVSREKKESFPLTVTSAQKNPTAFYLCASSMGQGELNTIYFGEGSWLTVV.

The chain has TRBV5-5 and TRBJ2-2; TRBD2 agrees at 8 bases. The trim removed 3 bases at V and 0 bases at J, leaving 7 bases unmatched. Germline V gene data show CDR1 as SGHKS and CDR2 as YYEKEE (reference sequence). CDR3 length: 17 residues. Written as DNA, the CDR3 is TGTGCCAGCAGCTCACCCGCGGGGGGTTCGAACACCGGGGAGCTGTTTTTT. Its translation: CASSSPAGGSNTGELFF. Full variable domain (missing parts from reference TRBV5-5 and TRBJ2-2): DAGVTQSPTHLIKTRGQQVTLRCSPISGHKSVSWYQQVLGQGPQFIFQYYEKEERGRGNFPDRFSARQFPNYSSELNVNALLLGDSALYLCASSSPAGGSNTGELFFGEGSRLTVL.

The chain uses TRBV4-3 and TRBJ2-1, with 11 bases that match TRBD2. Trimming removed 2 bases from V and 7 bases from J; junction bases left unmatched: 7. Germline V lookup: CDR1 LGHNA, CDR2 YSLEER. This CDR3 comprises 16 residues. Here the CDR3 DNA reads TGCGCCAGCAGCCAAACACTAGCGGGAGAAGAAAATGAGCAGTTCTTC. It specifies CASSQTLAGEENEQFF.

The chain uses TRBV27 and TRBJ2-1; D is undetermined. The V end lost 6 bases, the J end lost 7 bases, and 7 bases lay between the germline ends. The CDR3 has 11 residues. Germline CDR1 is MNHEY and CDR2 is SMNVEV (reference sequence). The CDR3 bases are TGTGCCAGCAGGACCGGGAATGAGCAGTTCTTC. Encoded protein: CASRTGNEQFF.

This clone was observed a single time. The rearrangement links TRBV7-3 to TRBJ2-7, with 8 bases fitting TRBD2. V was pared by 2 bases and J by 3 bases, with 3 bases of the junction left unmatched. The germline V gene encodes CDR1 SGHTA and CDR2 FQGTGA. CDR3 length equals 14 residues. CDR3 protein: CASSLGGGNYEQYF. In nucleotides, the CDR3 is TGTGCCAGCAGCTTAGGCGGGGGGAACTACGAGCAGTACTTC. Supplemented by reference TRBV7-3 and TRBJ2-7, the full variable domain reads GAGVSQTPSNKVTEKGKYVELRCDPISGHTALYWYRQSLGQGPEFLIYFQGTGAADDSGLPNDRFFAVRPEGSVSTLKIQRTERGDSAVYLCASSLGGGNYEQYFGPGTRLTVT.

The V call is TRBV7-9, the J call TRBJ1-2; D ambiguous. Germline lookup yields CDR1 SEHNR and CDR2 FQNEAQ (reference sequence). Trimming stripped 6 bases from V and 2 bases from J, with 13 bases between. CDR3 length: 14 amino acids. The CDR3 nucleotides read TGTGCCAGCAGTCACCGGGTTTCGAACTATGGCTACACCTTC. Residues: CASSHRVSNYGYTF.

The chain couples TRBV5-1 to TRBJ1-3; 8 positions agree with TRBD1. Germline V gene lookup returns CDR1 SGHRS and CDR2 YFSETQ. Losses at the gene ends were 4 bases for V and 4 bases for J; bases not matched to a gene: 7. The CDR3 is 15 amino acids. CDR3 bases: TGCGCCAGCAGCATGGACAGGGCGGGCGGAAACACCATATATTTT. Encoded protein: CASSMDRAGGNTIYF.

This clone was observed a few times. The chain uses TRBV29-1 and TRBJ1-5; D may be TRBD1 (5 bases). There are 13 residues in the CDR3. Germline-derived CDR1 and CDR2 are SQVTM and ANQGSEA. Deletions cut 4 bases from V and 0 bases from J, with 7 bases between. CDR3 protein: CSVGTSSNQPQHF. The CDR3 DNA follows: TGCAGCGTTGGGACAAGTAGCAATCAGCCCCAGCATTTT.

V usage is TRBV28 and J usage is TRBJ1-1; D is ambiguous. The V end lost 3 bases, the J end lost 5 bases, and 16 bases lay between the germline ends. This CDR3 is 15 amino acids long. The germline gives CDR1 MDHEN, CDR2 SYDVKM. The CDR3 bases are TGTGCCAGCAGTTTTGGAGAGGCTGGTAAAACTGAAGCTTTCTTT. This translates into CASSFGEAGKTEAFF. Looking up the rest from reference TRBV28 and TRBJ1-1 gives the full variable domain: DVKVTQSSRYLVKRTGEKVFLECVQDMDHENMFWYRQDPGLGLRLIYFSYDVKMKEKGDIPEGYSVSREKKERFSLILESASTNQTSMYLCASSFGEAGKTEAFFGQGTRLTVV.

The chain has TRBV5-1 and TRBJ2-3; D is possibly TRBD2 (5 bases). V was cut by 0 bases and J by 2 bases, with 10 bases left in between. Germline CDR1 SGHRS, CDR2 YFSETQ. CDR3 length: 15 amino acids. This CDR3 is CASSLVGGHTDTQYF. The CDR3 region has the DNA TGCGCCAGCAGCTTGGTAGGCGGGCACACAGATACGCAGTATTTT. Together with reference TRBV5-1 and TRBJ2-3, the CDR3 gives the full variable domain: KAGVTQTPRYLIKTRGQQVTLSCSPISGHRSVSWYQQTPGQGLQFLFEYFSETQRNKGNFPGRFSGRQFSNSRSEMNVSTLELGDSALYLCASSLVGGHTDTQYFGPGTRLTVL.

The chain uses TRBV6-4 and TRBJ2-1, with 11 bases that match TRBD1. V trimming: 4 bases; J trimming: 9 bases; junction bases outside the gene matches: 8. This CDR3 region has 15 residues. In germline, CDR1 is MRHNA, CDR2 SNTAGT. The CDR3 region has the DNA TGTGCCAGCAGTGTCTCAGGACAGGGGGCTGGTGAGCAGTTCTTC. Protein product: CASSVSGQGAGEQFF.

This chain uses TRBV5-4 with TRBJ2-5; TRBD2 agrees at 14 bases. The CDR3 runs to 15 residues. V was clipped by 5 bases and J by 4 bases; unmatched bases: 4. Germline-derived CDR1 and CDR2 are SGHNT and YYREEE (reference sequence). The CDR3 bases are TGTGCCAGCAGACCGGGGACTAGCGGGAGAGAGACCCAGTACTTC. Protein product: CASRPGTSGRETQYF.

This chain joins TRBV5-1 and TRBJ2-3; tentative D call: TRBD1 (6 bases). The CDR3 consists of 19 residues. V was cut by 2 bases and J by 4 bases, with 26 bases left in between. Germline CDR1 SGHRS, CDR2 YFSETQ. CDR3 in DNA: TGCGCCAGCAGCTTACAGGGAATGGCCACACGATCCCACGCAGATACGCAGTATTTT. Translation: CASSLQGMATRSHADTQYF.

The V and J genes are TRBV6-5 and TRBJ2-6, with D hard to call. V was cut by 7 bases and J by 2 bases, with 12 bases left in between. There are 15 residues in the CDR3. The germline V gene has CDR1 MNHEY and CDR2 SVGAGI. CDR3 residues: CASTSLGTGANVLTF. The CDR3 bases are TGTGCCAGCACCTCCCTTGGCACTGGGGCCAACGTCCTGACTTTC.

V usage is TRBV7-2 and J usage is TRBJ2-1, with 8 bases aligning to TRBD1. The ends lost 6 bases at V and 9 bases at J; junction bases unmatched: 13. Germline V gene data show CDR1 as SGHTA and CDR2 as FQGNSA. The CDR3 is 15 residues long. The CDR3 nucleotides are TGTGCCAGCAGTACCGGACAGGGAAGACAGGGTGAGCAGTTCTTC. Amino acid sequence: CASSTGQGRQGEQFF. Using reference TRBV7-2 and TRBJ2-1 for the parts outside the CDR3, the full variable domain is GAGVSQSPSNKVTEKGKDVELRCDPISGHTALYWYRQSLGQGLEFLIYFQGNSAPDKSGLPSDRFSAERTGGSVSTLTIQRTQQEDSAVYLCASSTGQGRQGEQFFGPGTRLTVL.

The CDR3 region is CASSITLGGTQYF. CDR3 in DNA: TGTGCCAGCAGCATCACCTTGGGAGGTACGCAGTATTTT. The J gene is TRBJ2-3, the V gene TRBV7-8; possible D gene TRBD2, 6 bases. Germline CDR1 and CDR2: SGHVS and FQNEAQ. V shed 5 bases and J shed 8 bases, with 14 bases lying between them. The CDR3 totals 13 residues.

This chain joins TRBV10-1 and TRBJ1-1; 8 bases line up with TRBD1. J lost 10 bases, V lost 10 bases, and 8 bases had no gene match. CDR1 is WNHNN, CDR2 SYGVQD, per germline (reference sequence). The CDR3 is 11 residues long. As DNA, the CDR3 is TGCGCCAAACGGACAGGGCGACGAGCTTTCTTT. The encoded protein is CAKRTGRRAFF.

The CDR3 sequence: CASSLTGQGGYQPQHF. In DNA, the CDR3 is TGTGCCAGCAGCTTAACGGGACAGGGGGGTTATCAGCCCCAGCATTTT. The chain carries TRBV7-2 and TRBJ1-5; 11 bases align to TRBD1. The CDR3 extends over 16 amino acids. Germline-derived CDR1 and CDR2 are SGHTA and FQGNSA. V trimming: 2 bases; J trimming: 5 bases; junction bases outside the gene matches: 5. Looking up the rest from reference TRBV7-2 and TRBJ1-5 gives the full variable domain: GAGVSQSPSNKVTEKGKDVELRCDPISGHTALYWYRQSLGQGLEFLIYFQGNSAPDKSGLPSDRFSAERTGGSVSTLTIQRTQQEDSAVYLCASSLTGQGGYQPQHFGDGTRLSIL.

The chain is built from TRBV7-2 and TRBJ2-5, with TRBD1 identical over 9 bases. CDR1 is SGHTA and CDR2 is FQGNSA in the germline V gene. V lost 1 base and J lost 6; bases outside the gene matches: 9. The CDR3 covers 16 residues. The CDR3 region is CASSLGSTGGRKTQYF. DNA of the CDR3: TGTGCCAGCAGCTTAGGGTCCACAGGGGGCAGGAAGACCCAGTACTTC.